This entry lists 24 T cell receptor beta chains sequenced from one sample in a study of Graves' ophthalmopathy and Graves' hyperthyroidism (dated by TCRdb to the late 2010s). The sequencing machine was an Illumina HiSeq 2000. For repertoire sequencing, TCR beta CDR3 regions were amplified from RNA transcripts. The first round was an RT-PCR using HTBI primers with the Qiagen OneStep RT-PCR kit, and this first round was followed by a second-round multiplex PCR, then size selection and purification. TCRdb's own reprocessing of the public reads used fastp at Q25 and MiXCR and kept productive beta chains. Merged by CDR3 protein, the rows form single entries marked with the most common genes and DNA. Counted in this sample were 340,000 or so distinct CDR3 sequences; roughly 17% of them appeared once. Around an eighth of the sample lies in the top ten. Sequencing was carried out using peripheral blood. All receptors come from an adult man with Graves' ophthalmopathy.

This clonotype occurred a few times. The J gene is TRBJ2-7, the V gene TRBV6-5; D is unclear. CDR3 length equals 15 residues. CDR1 and CDR2 (germline): MNHEY, SVGAGI. With 0 bases removed from V and 3 bases from J, the gap between germline ends came to 12 bases. Here the CDR3 DNA reads TGTGCCAGCAGTTACTCGACTTCTGGGCACTACGAGCAGTACTTC. This codes for CASSYSTSGHYEQYF.

The chain carries TRBV27 and TRBJ2-7, with TRBD2 as a possible D gene (6 bases). The CDR3 loop spans 16 amino acids. Trimming took off 10 bases at V and 3 bases at J, with 25 bases between the two ends. Germline-derived CDR1 and CDR2 are MNHEY and SMNVEV (reference sequence). The DNA for the CDR3 is TGTGCCACTCGGAGGGTCGGGACGGACGAGCTCTACGAGCAGTACTTC. Amino acids: CATRRVGTDELYEQYF.

Ten or more counts support this clonotype. The chain recombines TRBV7-2 with TRBJ2-7, with D perhaps TRBD1 or TRBD2 (5 bases each). Germline CDR1 reads SGHTA; CDR2 reads FQGNSA. V gave up 5 bases and J gave up 2 bases, with 16 bases separating them. This CDR3 comprises 15 residues. CDR3 loop: CASSVAGTQAYEQYF. DNA of the CDR3: TGTGCCAGCAGCGTTGCCGGGACGCAAGCCTACGAGCAGTACTTC. Full variable domain (outside the CDR3, taken from reference TRBV7-2 and TRBJ2-7): GAGVSQSPSNKVTEKGKDVELRCDPISGHTALYWYRQSLGQGLEFLIYFQGNSAPDKSGLPSDRFSAERTGGSVSTLTIQRTQQEDSAVYLCASSVAGTQAYEQYFGPGTRLTVT.

This clonotype showed up many times. The rearrangement joins TRBV3-1 to TRBJ1-1, with a tentative D call TRBD1 (5 bases). The CDR3 totals 14 residues. Germline V lookup: CDR1 LGHDT, CDR2 YNNKEL (reference sequence). V was pared by 3 bases and J by 5 bases, with 13 bases between. CDR3 in amino acids: CASSQGVLRTEAFF. As DNA, the CDR3 is TGTGCCAGCAGCCAGGGGGTTCTTCGGACTGAAGCTTTCTTT.

This chain joins TRBV15 and TRBJ1-6, with 8 bases matching TRBD1. The CDR3 is made up of 15 amino acids. In germline, CDR1 is LNHNV, CDR2 YYDKDF (reference sequence). With 0 bases clipped from V and 8 bases from J, the junction kept 3 bases outside the gene matches. DNA for the CDR3: TGTGCCACCAGCAGAGAGGACAGGGCTCATTCACCCCTCCACTTT. Encoded protein: CATSREDRAHSPLHF.

This clonotype was found many times. The chain combines TRBV11-2 with TRBJ2-2; D call uncertain. Trimming took 2 bases from V and 0 from J, leaving 13 bases between them. The CDR3 length is 17 residues. Germline CDR1 reads SGHAT; CDR2 reads FQNNGV. The CDR3, as DNA: TGTGCCAGCAGCTTATGGGGAAGCGCCTCGAACACCGGGGAGCTGTTTTTT. Protein product: CASSLWGSASNTGELFF. The whole variable domain, remainder taken from reference TRBV11-2 and TRBJ2-2, is EAGVAQSPRYKIIEKRQSVAFWCNPISGHATLYWYQQILGQGPKLLIQFQNNGVVDDSQLPKDRFSAERLKGVDSTLKIQPAKLEDSAVYLCASSLWGSASNTGELFFGEGSRLTVL.

This clonotype was counted many times. The J gene is TRBJ2-5, the V gene TRBV5-5; a weak D match, TRBD1 (5 bases). The CDR3 length is 14 residues. V lost 6 bases and J 1 base, leaving 13 bases between the germline ends. Germline V gene data show CDR1 as SGHKS and CDR2 as YYEKEE (reference sequence). CDR3 DNA sequence: TGTGCCAGCACCCTGCAGGGTATCCAAGAGACCCAGTACTTC. Protein sequence: CASTLQGIQETQYF.

This clonotype was seen many times. This may be a read error, as it is one base from a much larger clone. The V call is TRBV20-1, the J call TRBJ2-5, with D hard to call. Per the germline V gene, CDR1 is DFQATT and CDR2 is SNEGSKA (reference sequence). This CDR3 comprises 16 residues. CDR3: CSASGPETPLQETRYF. As DNA, the CDR3 is TGCAGTGCTAGCGGGCCTGAAACCCCCTTACAAGAGACCCGGTACTTC.

This clonotype came up many times. The CDR3 sequence: CSVISVYEQYF. The DNA for the CDR3 is TGCAGTGTCATAAGTGTTTACGAGCAGTACTTC. The chain joins TRBV20-1 to TRBJ2-7; no clear D gene. Per the germline V gene, CDR1 is DFQATT and CDR2 is SNEGSKA (reference sequence). The CDR3 covers 11 residues. The germline V and J ends were trimmed by 7 bases and 4 bases, with 11 bases remaining between them.

This clonotype was counted at least ten times. The chain links TRBV6-1 to TRBJ1-3, with no clear D. Germline V lookup: CDR1 MNHNS, CDR2 SASEGT. Deletions cut 6 bases from V and 6 bases from J, with 12 bases between. CDR3 length: 13 amino acids. CDR3 coding DNA: TGTGCCAGCAGCTCAGCCGCCGAAAACACCATATATTTT. This encodes CASSSAAENTIYF.

The table lists this clonotype with a few counts. The V gene is TRBV6-1, the J gene TRBJ2-2; 7 bases align to TRBD1. The length of the CDR3 is 14 residues. J gave up 7 bases and V 6 bases, and 8 bases lay outside the gene matches. Per germline, CDR1 MNHNS and CDR2 SASEGT. CDR3 sequence reads: CASSLNRGDGELFF. Here the CDR3 DNA reads TGTGCCAGCAGCCTTAACAGGGGCGACGGGGAGCTGTTTTTT.

This clonotype was recorded at least ten times. V usage is TRBV5-1 and J usage is TRBJ2-7; no reliable D call. Germline CDR1 is SGHRS and CDR2 is YFSETQ. Trimming cost V 3 bases and J 0 bases, with 13 bases left between them. CDR3 length: 15 residues. The CDR3 nucleotides are TGCGCCAGCAGCTACTTTCCGCGGAGCTCCTACGAGCAGTACTTC. Its protein product is CASSYFPRSSYEQYF.

The V call is TRBV12-3 or TRBV12-4, the J call TRBJ1-3; D gene unclear. The CDR3 totals 14 residues. With 5 bases removed from V and 4 bases from J, the gap between germline ends came to 12 bases. The CDR3: CASSATLEGNTIYF. Written as DNA, the CDR3 is TGTGCCAGCAGTGCTACTCTAGAAGGAAACACCATATATTTT.

Ten or more counts support this clonotype. The genes are TRBV5-1 and TRBJ1-1; D remains unclear. Germline CDR1 and CDR2: SGHRS and YFSETQ. CDR3 length equals 13 residues. The germline V and J ends were trimmed by 4 bases and 1 base, with 8 bases remaining between them. CDR3 amino acids: CASSATPNTEAFF. CDR3 DNA sequence: TGCGCCAGCAGCGCGACACCGAACACTGAAGCTTTCTTT.

The table lists this clonotype with many counts. The CDR3 DNA sequence: TGCAGTGCTAGATTGGGTGGAGGGGAGGCCAAAAACATTCAGTACTTC. This codes for CSARLGGGEAKNIQYF. V usage is TRBV20-1 and J usage is TRBJ2-4, with a tentative D call TRBD2 (6 bases). The CDR3 has 16 residues. Trimming cost V 2 bases and J 1 base, with 15 bases left between them. Germline V gene lookup returns CDR1 DFQATT and CDR2 SNEGSKA (reference sequence).

This clonotype was observed at least ten times. The chain is built from TRBV4-1 and TRBJ2-2; 8 nucleotides line up with TRBD1. V dropped 4 bases and J dropped 0; count of bases not matched to a gene: 4. Germline V gene data show CDR1 as MGHRA and CDR2 as YSYEKL. The CDR3 is made up of 16 amino acids. The CDR3 sequence: CASSPRTGPNTGELFF. The CDR3 DNA is TGCGCCAGCAGCCCGAGGACAGGGCCGAACACCGGGGAGCTGTTTTTT.

This clonotype appeared many times. The V and J genes are TRBV20-1 and TRBJ2-5, with unresolved D. The V end was cut by 6 bases, the J end by 5 bases, with 10 bases between. CDR1 is DFQATT and CDR2 is SNEGSKA in the germline V gene (reference sequence). This CDR3 is 11 amino acids long. The CDR3 sequence: CSAELGETQYF. The CDR3 DNA is TGCAGTGCGGAACTCGGGGAGACCCAGTACTTC.

The chain joins TRBV6-1 to TRBJ2-4; 8 bases are shared with TRBD2. The germline V gene encodes CDR1 MNHNS and CDR2 SASEGT. The CDR3 contains 15 residues. The ends lost 3 bases at V and 6 bases at J; junction bases unmatched: 7. The DNA of the CDR3 is TGTGCCAGCAGTGATGGACTAGCCGGCTCAAACATTCAGTACTTC. Translation: CASSDGLAGSNIQYF.

Many counts were recorded for this clonotype. The chain employs TRBV20-1 and TRBJ1-5, with 7 bases matching TRBD1. The CDR3 length is 13 residues. Germline CDR1 reads DFQATT; CDR2 reads SNEGSKA (reference sequence). Trimming took 6 bases from V and 5 from J; bases not matched to a gene: 7. CDR3 in amino acids: CSARQGHDQPQHF. CDR3 coding DNA: TGCAGTGCGAGACAGGGTCACGATCAGCCCCAGCATTTT.

This clonotype was counted many times. This sequence joins TRBV6-2 or TRBV6-3 and TRBJ1-2; TRBD1 is a possible D gene (5 bases). This CDR3 comprises 13 residues. Trimming cost V 7 bases and J 4 bases, with 13 bases left between them. Germline V gives CDR1 MNHEY, CDR2 SVGEGT. As DNA, the CDR3 is TGTGCCAGCACCGTGACAGTCTTCTATGGCTACACCTTC. Translated, it gives CASTVTVFYGYTF.

The table lists this clonotype with many counts. This chain joins TRBV20-1 and TRBJ1-1, with 7 bases fitting TRBD1. Germline V CDR1 and CDR2: DFQATT, SNEGSKA (reference sequence). J was trimmed by 2 bases and V by 1 base; bases with no gene match: 7. CDR3 length: 15 residues. CDR3 bases: TGCAGTGCTAGAGGCCGGGACAGTTCAAACACTGAAGCTTTCTTT. Translating gives CSARGRDSSNTEAFF.

This clonotype was detected many times. V is TRBV7-3 and J is TRBJ2-2; 7 nucleotides agree with TRBD2. Germline V gene data show CDR1 as SGHTA and CDR2 as FQGTGA. This CDR3 region has 16 residues. J lost 1 base, V lost 2 bases, and 4 bases had no gene match. The CDR3 here is CASSLPASGNTGELFF. CDR3 nucleotide sequence: TGTGCCAGCAGCTTACCGGCTAGCGGGAACACCGGGGAGCTGTTTTTT.

This clonotype was observed many times. The rearrangement links TRBV2 to TRBJ2-7; no definite D call. Trimming pared 1 base from V and 3 bases from J, leaving 16 bases between. The CDR3 is 16 residues long. The germline V gene encodes CDR1 SNHLY and CDR2 FYNNEI. CDR3 sequence: CASSEGDGSLNYEQYF. The CDR3 DNA is TGTGCCAGCAGTGAAGGGGATGGGTCCCTAAACTACGAGCAGTACTTC.

This clonotype was detected many times. The chain uses TRBV28 and TRBJ2-7, with 7 positions matching TRBD1. The ends lost 6 bases at V and 5 bases at J; junction bases unmatched: 16. CDR1 MDHEN and CDR2 SYDVKM come from the germline V gene. The CDR3 extends over 16 amino acids. CDR3 protein: CASRMEQGRWPDEQYF. The DNA of the CDR3 is TGTGCCAGCAGAATGGAACAGGGGCGATGGCCGGACGAGCAGTACTTC.